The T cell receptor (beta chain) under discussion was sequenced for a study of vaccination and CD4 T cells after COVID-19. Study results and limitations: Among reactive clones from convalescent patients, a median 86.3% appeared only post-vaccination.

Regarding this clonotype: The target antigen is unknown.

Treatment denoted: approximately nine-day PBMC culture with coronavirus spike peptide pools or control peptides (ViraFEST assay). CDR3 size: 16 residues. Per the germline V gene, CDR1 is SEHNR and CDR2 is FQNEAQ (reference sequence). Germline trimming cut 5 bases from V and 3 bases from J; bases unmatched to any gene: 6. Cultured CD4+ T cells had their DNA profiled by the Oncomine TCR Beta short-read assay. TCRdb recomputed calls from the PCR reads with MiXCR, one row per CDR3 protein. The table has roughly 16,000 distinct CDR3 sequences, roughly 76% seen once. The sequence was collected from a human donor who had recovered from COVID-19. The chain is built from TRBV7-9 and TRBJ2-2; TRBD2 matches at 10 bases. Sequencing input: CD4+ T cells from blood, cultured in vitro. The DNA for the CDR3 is TGTGCCAGCAGCCTTCTAGCGGGAGTGGACACCGGGGAGCTGTTTTTT. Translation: CASSLLAGVDTGELFF.